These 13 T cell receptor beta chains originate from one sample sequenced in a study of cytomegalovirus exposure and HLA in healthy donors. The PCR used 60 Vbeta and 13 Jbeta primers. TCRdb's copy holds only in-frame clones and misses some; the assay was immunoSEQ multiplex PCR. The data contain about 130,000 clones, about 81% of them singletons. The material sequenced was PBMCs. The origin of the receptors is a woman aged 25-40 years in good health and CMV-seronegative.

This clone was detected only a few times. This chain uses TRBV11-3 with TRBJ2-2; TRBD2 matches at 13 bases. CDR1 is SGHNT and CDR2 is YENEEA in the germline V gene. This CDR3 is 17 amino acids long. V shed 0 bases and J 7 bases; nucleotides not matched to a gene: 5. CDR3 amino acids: CASSLDGLAGVSGELFF. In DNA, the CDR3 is TGTGCCAGCAGCTTAGATGGACTAGCGGGAGTTAGCGGGGAGCTGTTTTTT.

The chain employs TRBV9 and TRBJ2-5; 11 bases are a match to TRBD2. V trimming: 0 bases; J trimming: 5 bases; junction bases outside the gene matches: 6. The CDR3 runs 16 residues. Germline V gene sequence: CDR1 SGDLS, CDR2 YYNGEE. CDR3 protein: CASSVGLAGGGETQYF. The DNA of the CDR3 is TGTGCCAGCAGCGTAGGTCTAGCGGGGGGCGGGGAGACCCAGTACTTC.

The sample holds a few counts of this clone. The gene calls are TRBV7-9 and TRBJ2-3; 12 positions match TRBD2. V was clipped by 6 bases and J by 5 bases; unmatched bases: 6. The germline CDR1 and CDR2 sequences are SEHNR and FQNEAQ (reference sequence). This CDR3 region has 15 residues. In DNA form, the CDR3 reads TGTGCCAGCAGAACCGGGACTAGCGGGCTAGATACGCAGTATTTT. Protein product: CASRTGTSGLDTQYF.

CDR3 nucleotide sequence: TGTGCCAGCAGCCTGACTAGCGGGAGCACTTACCACACAGATACGCAGTATTTT. Its protein is CASSLTSGSTYHTDTQYF. This chain links TRBV11-1 with TRBJ2-3; TRBD2 matches 12 bases. In germline, CDR1 is SGHAT, CDR2 FQDESV (reference sequence). Trimming removed 5 bases from V and 2 bases from J; junction bases left unmatched: 11. The CDR3 consists of 18 residues.

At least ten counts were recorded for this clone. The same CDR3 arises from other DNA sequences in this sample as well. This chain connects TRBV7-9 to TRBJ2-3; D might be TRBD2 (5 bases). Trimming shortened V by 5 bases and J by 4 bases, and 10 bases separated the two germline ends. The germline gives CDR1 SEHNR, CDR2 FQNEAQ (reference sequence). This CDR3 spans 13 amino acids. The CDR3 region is CASSPRGPDTQYF. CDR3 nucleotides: TGTGCCAGCAGCCCCCGCGGGCCAGATACGCAGTATTTT. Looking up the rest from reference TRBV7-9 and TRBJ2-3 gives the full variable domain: DTGVSQNPRHKITKRGQNVTFRCDPISEHNRLYWYRQTLGQGPEFLTYFQNEAQLEKSRLLSDRFSAERPKGSFSTLEIQRTEQGDSAMYLCASSPRGPDTQYFGPGTRLTVL.

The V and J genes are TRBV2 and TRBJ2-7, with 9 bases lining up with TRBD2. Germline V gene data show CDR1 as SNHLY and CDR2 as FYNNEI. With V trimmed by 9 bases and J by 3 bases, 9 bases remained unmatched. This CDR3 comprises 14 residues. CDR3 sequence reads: CASGLAHRFYEQYF. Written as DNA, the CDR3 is TGTGCCAGTGGACTAGCGCACCGTTTCTACGAGCAGTACTTC.

CDR3 in amino acids: CSVDRGTHGYTF. The DNA for the CDR3 is TGCAGCGTTGACAGGGGGACCCATGGCTACACCTTC. The chain recombines TRBV29-1 with TRBJ1-2, with 7 bases fitting TRBD1. CDR1 and CDR2 from the germline V gene are SQVTM and ANQGSEA. The CDR3 spans 12 residues. J lost 6 bases, V lost 3 bases, and 4 bases had no gene match. Supplemented by reference TRBV29-1 and TRBJ1-2, the full variable domain reads SAVISQKPSRDICQRGTSLTIQCQVDSQVTMMFWYRQQPGQSLTLIATANQGSEATYESGFVIDKFPISRPNLTFSTLTVSNMSPEDSSIYLCSVDRGTHGYTFGSGTRLTVV.

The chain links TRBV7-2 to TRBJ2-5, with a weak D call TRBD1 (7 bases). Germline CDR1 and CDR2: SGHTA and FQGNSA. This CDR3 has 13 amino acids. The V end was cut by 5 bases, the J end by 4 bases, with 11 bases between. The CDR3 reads CASSRQGGETQYF. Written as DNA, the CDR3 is TGTGCCAGCAGCCGACAGGGAGGAGAGACCCAGTACTTC.

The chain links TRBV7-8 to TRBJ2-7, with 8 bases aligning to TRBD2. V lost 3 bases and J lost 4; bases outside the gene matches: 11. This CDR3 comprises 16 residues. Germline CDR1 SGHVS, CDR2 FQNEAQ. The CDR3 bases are TGTGCCAGCAGCTTGGGCGCGGGAGGCCCTTTATACGAGCAGTACTTC. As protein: CASSLGAGGPLYEQYF.

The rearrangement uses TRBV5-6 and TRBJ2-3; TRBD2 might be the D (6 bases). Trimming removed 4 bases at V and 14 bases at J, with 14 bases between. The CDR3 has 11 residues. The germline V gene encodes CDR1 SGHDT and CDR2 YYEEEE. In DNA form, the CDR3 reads TGTGCCAGCAGCCCTGGAGGGGTCTGGTATTTT. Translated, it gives CASSPGGVWYF.

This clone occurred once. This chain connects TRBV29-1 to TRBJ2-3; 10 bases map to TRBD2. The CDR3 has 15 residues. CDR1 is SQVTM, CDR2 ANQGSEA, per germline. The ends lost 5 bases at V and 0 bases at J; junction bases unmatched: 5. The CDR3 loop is CSVRRTSGSTDTQYF. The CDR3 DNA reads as TGCAGCGTTCGAAGGACTAGCGGTAGCACAGATACGCAGTATTTT.

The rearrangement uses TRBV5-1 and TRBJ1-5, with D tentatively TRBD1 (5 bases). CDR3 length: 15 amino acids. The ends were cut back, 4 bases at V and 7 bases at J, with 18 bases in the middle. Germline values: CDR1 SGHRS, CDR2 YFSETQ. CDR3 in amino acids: CASSPGEGAGQPQHF. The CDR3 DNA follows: TGCGCCAGCAGCCCTGGAGAAGGGGCAGGGCAGCCCCAGCATTTT.

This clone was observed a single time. CDR3 DNA: TGTGCCAGCAGCCCCGGGACTAGCGGACAAGAGACCCAGTACTTC. This gives the protein CASSPGTSGQETQYF. The rearrangement uses TRBV7-3 and TRBJ2-5, with 11 bases lining up with TRBD2. The CDR3 totals 15 residues. Germline V lookup: CDR1 SGHTA, CDR2 FQGTGA. V dropped 5 bases and J dropped 2; count of bases not matched to a gene: 4.